This is a list of T cell receptor beta chains from one sample in a study of T cell responses to AZD1222 COVID-19 vaccine. TCRdb keeps only in-frame clones here, not all; method: immunoSEQ multiplex PCR. The sample has 90,000 to 150,000 clones, 70% to 90% seen once. The sequencing here drew on peripheral blood, taken on day 0 of AZD1222 vaccination. These receptors originate from an adult in good health. Each CDR3 is given with its conserved first and last residue. The order of the fields is J gene, V gene, D gene, clone size, CDR3 protein, CDR3 DNA. The D gene is left open where the match is weak. Clone size appears in some rows only: once, few, many, or a class for an expanded clone.

TRBJ2-5,TRBV30,TRBD2,-,CAWMRAGGGETQYF,TGTGCCTGGATGCGAGCGGGAGGGGGGGAGACCCAGTACTTC
TRBJ2-1,TRBV3-1/TRBV3-2,TRBD2,-,CATRTSGNNEQFF,TGTGCCACCAGGACTAGCGGGAACAATGAGCAGTTCTTC
TRBJ2-3,TRBV5-4,TRBD2,-,CASSLGAGVSTDTQYF,TGTGCCAGCAGCTTGGGGGCGGGGGTAAGCACAGATACGCAGTATTTT
TRBJ1-4,TRBV20-1,-,-,CSARTNEKLFF,TGCAGTGCTAGAACTAATGAAAAACTGTTTTTT
TRBJ1-4,TRBV2,-,-,CASRSESEKLFF,TGTGCCAGCAGATCAGAAAGTGAAAAACTGTTTTTT
TRBJ2-3,TRBV11-2,-,-,CASSTLQGGSRTDTQYF,TGTGCCAGCAGCACCCTACAGGGCGGGAGTCGCACAGATACGCAGTATTTT
TRBJ1-1,TRBV5-1,-,-,CASSTGIQDLLDTEAFF,TGCGCCAGCAGTACCGGGATACAGGACCTCCTGGACACTGAAGCTTTCTTT
TRBJ1-2,TRBV7-3,TRBD1,-,CASSLTRDRDGNGYTF,TGTGCCAGCAGCTTAACGAGGGACAGGGATGGTAATGGCTACACCTTC
TRBJ1-1,TRBV5-1,-,-,CASSSALAEQSEAFF,TGCGCCAGCAGCTCGGCCTTGGCGGAACAATCTGAAGCTTTCTTT
TRBJ2-7,TRBV7-2,-,-,CASSLGGMTGEQYF,TGTGCCAGCAGCTTGGGGGGAATGACAGGGGAGCAGTACTTC
TRBJ1-4,TRBV9,-,-,CASSSRVGFEKLFF,TGTGCCAGCAGCTCAAGGGTCGGTTTTGAAAAACTGTTTTTT
TRBJ1-5,TRBV15,TRBD1,-,CATSRSRDRVFSNQPQHF,TGTGCCACCAGTCGCAGTCGGGACAGGGTTTTTAGCAATCAGCCCCAGCATTTT
TRBJ1-1,TRBV7-6,-,-,CASSPGRSTEAFF,TGTGCCAGCAGCCCTGGAAGGAGCACTGAAGCTTTCTTT
TRBJ2-1,TRBV13,-,once,CASSVTGRYNEQFF,TGTGCCAGCAGCGTTACCGGGAGATACAATGAGCAGTTCTTC
TRBJ2-5,TRBV18,TRBD1,-,CASSLDRVAETQYF,TGTGCCAGCTCACTGGACAGGGTAGCAGAGACCCAGTACTTC
TRBJ2-1,TRBV9,TRBD2,once,CASSVAGGNEQFF,TGTGCCAGCAGCGTAGCGGGAGGAAATGAGCAGTTCTTC
TRBJ2-2,TRBV7-8,TRBD2,-,CASSLARPLAAVNTGELFF,TGTGCCAGCAGCTTAGCGCGCCCCCTAGCGGCGGTGAACACCGGGGAGCTGTTTTTT
TRBJ1-2,TRBV30,-,-,CASERDTRGYTF,TGTGCCTCCGAACGGGACACGAGGGGCTACACCTTC
TRBJ2-2,TRBV2,-,-,CASSPSTNTGELFF,TGTGCCAGCAGCCCGTCCACGAACACCGGGGAGCTGTTTTTT
TRBJ1-1,TRBV28,-,-,CASSSRPGGWTEAFF,TGTGCCAGCAGTTCGCGGCCCGGGGGGTGGACTGAAGCTTTCTTT
TRBJ2-2,TRBV30,-,once,CAWTSTGELFF,TGTGCCTGGACTTCCACTGGGGAGCTGTTTTTT
TRBJ2-5,TRBV18,TRBD2,-,CASSPQKVLAGVLETQYF,TGTGCCAGCTCACCCCAAAAGGTACTAGCGGGAGTATTGGAGACCCAGTACTTC
TRBJ2-7,TRBV2,TRBD1,-,CASRPGQGQWEQYF,TGTGCCAGCAGGCCGGGACAGGGGCAATGGGAGCAGTACTTC
TRBJ2-2,TRBV7-9,-,-,CAPRGGSNTGELFF,TGTGCCCCCCGGGGCGGGTCGAACACCGGGGAGCTGTTTTTT
TRBJ1-5,TRBV3-1/TRBV3-2,TRBD1,-,CASSPGTGGNQPQHF,TGTGCCAGCAGCCCCGGGACAGGGGGTAATCAGCCCCAGCATTTT
TRBJ2-5,TRBV7-7,-,-,CASSPSSGTVSETQYF,TGTGCTAGCAGCCCGAGTTCCGGGACCGTATCAGAGACCCAGTACTTC